This TCR beta chain was captured by sequencing in a study of cytomegalovirus exposure and HLA in healthy donors. CDR1 and CDR2 (germline): SGHTA, FQGTGA. J lost 4 bases, V lost 2 bases, and 6 bases had no gene match. The CDR3 loop spans 18 amino acids. Researchers ran the PCR with 60 Vbeta and 13 Jbeta primers. The assay was immunoSEQ multiplex PCR, and TCRdb's table has in-frame clones only and misses some. The repertoire consists of roughly 150,000 clones, with approximately 79% occurring once and the leading ten covering around 1.7%. The specimen sequenced was PBMCs. This chain uses TRBV7-3 with TRBJ2-3; 16 bases agree with TRBD2. The source of this sequence is a young woman in good health and CMV-seronegative. Here the CDR3 DNA reads TGTGCCAGCAGCTTAGGGGCGGGACTAGCGGGGGGGCCAGATACGCAGTATTTT. The encoded protein is CASSLGAGLAGGPDTQYF.